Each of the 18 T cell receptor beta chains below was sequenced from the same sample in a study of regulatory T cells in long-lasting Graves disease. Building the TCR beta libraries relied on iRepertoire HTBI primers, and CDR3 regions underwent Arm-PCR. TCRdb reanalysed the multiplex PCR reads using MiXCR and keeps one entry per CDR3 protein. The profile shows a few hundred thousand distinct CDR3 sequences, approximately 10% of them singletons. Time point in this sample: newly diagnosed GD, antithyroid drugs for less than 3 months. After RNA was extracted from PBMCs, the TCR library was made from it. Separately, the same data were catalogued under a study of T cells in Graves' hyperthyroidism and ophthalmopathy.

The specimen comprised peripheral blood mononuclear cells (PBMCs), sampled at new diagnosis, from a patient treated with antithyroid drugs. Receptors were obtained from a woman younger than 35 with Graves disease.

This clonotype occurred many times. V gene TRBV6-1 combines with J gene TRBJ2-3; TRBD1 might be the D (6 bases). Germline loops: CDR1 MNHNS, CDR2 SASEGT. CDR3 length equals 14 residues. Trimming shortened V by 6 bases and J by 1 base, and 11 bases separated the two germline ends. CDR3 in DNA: TGTGCCAGCAGACAGGGATTTGGCACAGATACGCAGTATTTT. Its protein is CASRQGFGTDTQYF.

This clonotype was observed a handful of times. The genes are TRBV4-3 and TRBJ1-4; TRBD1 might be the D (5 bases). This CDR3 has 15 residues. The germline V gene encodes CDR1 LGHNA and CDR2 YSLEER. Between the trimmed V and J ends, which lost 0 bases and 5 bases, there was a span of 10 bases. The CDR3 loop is CASSQEGRRNEKLFF. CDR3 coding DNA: TGCGCCAGCAGCCAAGAGGGACGGAGGAATGAAAAACTGTTTTTT.

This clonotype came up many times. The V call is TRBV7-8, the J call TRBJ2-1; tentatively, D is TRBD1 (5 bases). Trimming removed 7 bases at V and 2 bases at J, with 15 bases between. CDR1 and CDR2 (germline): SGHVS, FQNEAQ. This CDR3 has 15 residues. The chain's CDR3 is CASTIDSAAYNEQFF. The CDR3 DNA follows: TGTGCCAGCACGATCGACAGTGCGGCCTACAATGAGCAGTTCTTC.

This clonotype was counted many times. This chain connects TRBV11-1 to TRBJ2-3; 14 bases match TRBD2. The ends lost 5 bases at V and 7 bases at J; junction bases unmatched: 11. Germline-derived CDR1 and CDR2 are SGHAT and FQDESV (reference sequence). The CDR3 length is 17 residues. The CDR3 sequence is CASSLLLTSGRGYTQYF. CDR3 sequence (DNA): TGTGCCAGCAGCCTCCTACTGACTAGCGGGAGGGGGTATACGCAGTATTTT.

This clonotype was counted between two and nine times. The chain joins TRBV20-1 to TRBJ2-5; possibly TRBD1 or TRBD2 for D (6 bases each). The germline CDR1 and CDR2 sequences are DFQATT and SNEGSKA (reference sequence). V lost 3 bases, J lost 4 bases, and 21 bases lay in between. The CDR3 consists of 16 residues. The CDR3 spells CSASDEGEALRETQYF. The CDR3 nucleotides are TGCAGTGCTAGTGATGAGGGGGAGGCCCTTAGAGAGACCCAGTACTTC.

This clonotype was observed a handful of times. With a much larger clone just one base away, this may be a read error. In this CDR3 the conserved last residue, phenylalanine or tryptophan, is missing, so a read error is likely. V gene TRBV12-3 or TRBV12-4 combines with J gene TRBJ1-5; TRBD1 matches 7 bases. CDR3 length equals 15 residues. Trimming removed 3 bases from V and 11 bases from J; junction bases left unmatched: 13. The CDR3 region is CASSFRGYPRRSQHL. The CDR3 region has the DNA TGTGCCAGCAGTTTCAGGGGGTACCCAAGGAGGTCCCAGCATCTT.

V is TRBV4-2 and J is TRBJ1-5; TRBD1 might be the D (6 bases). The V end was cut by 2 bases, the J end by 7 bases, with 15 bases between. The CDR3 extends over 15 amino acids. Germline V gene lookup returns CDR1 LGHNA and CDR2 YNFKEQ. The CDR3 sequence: CASSQYQGRGQPQHF. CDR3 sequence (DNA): TGTGCCAGCAGCCAATATCAGGGGAGGGGACAGCCCCAGCATTTT.

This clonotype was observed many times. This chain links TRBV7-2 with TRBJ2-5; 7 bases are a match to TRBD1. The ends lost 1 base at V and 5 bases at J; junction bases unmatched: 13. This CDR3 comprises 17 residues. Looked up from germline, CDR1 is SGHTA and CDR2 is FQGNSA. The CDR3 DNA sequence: TGTGCCAGCAGCTTAGTCCTAACGACAGGGTGGGCGGAGACCCAGTACTTC. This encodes CASSLVLTTGWAETQYF.

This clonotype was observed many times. This CDR3 reads CSASKRGYSYNEQFF. CDR3 nucleotide sequence: TGCAGTGCTAGTAAGCGGGGTTACTCCTACAATGAGCAGTTCTTC. J is TRBJ2-1 and V is TRBV20-1, with 7 nucleotides matching TRBD2. Germline V gene data show CDR1 as DFQATT and CDR2 as SNEGSKA (reference sequence). This CDR3 has 15 residues. Trimming took 3 bases from V and 0 from J; bases not matched to a gene: 5.

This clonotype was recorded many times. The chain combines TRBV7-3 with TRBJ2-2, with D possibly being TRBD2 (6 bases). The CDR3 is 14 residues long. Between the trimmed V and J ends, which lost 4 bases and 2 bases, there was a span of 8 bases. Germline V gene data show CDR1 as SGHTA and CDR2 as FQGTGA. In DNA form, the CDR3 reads TGTGCCAGCAGCTCGGGACTCAACACCGGGGAGCTGTTTTTT. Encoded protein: CASSSGLNTGELFF.

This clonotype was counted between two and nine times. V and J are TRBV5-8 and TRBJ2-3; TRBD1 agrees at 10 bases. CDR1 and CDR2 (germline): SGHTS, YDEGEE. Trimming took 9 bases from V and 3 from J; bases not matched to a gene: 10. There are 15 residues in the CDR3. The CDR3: CATRQGARETDTQYF. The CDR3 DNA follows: TGTGCCACTCGACAGGGGGCTAGAGAAACAGATACGCAGTATTTT.

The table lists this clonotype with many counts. In DNA form, the CDR3 reads TGTGCCAGCAGTTTAAGGACAGGGGGTTGGACTGAAGCTTTCTTT. This sequence encodes CASSLRTGGWTEAFF. The V call is TRBV28, the J call TRBJ1-1; TRBD1 aligns across 10 bases. This CDR3 has 15 residues. CDR1 is MDHEN, CDR2 SYDVKM, per germline. V trimming: 2 bases; J trimming: 5 bases; junction bases outside the gene matches: 5.

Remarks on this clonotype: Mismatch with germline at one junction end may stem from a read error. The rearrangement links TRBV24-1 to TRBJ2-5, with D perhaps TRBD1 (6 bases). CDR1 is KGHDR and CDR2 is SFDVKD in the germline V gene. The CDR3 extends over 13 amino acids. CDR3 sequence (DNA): TGTGCCACCAGGAAGACAGGTGGAGAGACCCGGTACTTC. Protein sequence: CATRKTGGETRYF.

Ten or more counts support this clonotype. The CDR3 nucleotides are TGTGCCAGCACCCCCCTTGGGAGGACTGAAGCTTTCTTT. It translates to CASTPLGRTEAFF. The rearrangement joins TRBV27 to TRBJ1-1; D is uncertain. The CDR3 totals 13 residues. Germline V gene lookup returns CDR1 MNHEY and CDR2 SMNVEV (reference sequence). Trimming pared 7 bases from V and 5 bases from J, leaving 14 bases between.

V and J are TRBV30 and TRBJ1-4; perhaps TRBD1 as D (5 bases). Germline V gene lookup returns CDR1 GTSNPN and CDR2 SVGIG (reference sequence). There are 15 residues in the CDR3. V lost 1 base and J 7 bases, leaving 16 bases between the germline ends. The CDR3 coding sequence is TGTGCCTGGAGTGCGCAGGGAATAGGAGGTGAAAAACTGTTTTTT. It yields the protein CAWSAQGIGGEKLFF. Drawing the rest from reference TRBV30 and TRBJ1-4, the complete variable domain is SQTIHQWPATLVQPVGSPLSLECTVEGTSNPNLYWYRQAAGRGLQLLFYSVGIGQISSEVPQNLSASRPQDRQFILSSKKLLLSDSGFYLCAWSAQGIGGEKLFFGSGTQLSVL.

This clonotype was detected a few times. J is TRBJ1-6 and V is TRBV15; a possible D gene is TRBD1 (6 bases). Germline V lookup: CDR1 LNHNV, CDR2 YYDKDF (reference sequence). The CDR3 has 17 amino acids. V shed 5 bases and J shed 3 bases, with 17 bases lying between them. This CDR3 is CATSPRLGGDYNSPLHF. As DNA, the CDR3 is TGTGCCACCAGCCCGCGTTTAGGGGGAGACTATAATTCACCCCTCCACTTT.

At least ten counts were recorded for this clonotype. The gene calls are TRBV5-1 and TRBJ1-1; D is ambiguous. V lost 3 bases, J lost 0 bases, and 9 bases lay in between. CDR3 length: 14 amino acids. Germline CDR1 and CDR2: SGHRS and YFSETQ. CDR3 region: CASSSPPVNTEAFF. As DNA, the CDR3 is TGCGCCAGCAGCTCTCCTCCGGTGAACACTGAAGCTTTCTTT.

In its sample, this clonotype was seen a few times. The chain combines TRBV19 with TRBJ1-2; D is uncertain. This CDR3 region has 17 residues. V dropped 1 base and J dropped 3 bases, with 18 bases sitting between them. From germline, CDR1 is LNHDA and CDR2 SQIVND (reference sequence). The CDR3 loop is CASSIGRMPSSDYGYTF. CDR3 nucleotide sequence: TGTGCCAGTAGTATAGGGCGGATGCCTAGCTCTGACTATGGCTACACCTTC.